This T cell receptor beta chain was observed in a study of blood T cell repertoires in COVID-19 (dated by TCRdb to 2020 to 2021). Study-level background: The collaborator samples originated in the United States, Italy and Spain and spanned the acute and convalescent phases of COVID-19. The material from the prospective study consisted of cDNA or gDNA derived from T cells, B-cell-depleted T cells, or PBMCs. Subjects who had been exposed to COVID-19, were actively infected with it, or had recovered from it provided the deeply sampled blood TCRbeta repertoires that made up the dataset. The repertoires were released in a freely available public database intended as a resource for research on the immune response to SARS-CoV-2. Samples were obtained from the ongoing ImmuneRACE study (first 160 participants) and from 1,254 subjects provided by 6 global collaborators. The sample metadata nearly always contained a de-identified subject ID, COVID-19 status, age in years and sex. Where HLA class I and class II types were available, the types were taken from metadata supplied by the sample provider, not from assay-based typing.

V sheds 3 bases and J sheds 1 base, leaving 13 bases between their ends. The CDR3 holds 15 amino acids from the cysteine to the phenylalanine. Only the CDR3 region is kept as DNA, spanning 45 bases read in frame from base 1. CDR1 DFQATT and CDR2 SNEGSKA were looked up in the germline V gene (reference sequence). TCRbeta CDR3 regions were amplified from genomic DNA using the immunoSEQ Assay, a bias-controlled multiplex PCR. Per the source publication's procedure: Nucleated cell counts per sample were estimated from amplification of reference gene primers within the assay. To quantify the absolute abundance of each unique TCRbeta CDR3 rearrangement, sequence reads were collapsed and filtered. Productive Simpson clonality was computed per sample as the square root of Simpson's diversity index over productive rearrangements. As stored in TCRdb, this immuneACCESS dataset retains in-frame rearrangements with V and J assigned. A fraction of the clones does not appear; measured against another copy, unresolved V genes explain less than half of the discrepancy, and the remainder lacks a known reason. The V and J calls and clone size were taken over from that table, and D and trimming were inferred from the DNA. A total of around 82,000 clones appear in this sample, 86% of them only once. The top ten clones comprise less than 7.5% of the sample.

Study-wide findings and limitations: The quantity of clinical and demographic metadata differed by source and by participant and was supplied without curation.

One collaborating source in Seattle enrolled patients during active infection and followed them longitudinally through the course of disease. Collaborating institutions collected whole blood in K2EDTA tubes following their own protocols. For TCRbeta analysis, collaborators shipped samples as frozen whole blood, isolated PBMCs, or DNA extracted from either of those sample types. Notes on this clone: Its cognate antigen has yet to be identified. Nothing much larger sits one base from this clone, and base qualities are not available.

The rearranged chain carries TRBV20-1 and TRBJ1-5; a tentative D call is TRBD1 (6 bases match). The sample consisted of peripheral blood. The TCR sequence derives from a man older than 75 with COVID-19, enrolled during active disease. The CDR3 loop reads CSASSGRGSNQPQHF. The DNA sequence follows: TGCAGTGCTAGTTCCGGCAGGGGCAGCAATCAGCCCCAGCATTTT.